This T cell receptor (beta chain) was identified during a study of CD8+ T cells in alopecia areata. This clone was seen only once. Its antigen is currently unknown. CDR3 length equals 13 residues. The germline CDR1 and CDR2 sequences are MGHDK and SYGVNS. Trimming cost V 7 bases and J 8 bases; bases outside gene matches: 5. Isolation of CD4+ and CD8+ T cells from PBMCs was achieved by sorting. RNA, once extracted, was reverse transcribed into cDNA for use as the sequencing template. Repertoires were generated with immunoSEQ multiplex PCR, while TCRdb's copy carries only in-frame clones and drops some. The data show fewer than 70,000 clones, around 40% seen once. Study-wide findings and caveats: More clonal than normal scalp was lesional scalp, particularly alopecia totalis/universalis.

This chain joins TRBV25-1 and TRBJ2-3; 11 nucleotides align to TRBD2. Sequenced sample: NKG2D-low CD8+ T cells sorted from blood. The clonotype was recovered from a human donor with alopecia areata. The CDR3 is CASIAGGHGTQYF. CDR3 nucleotides: TGTGCCAGCATAGCGGGGGGGCACGGTACGCAGTATTTT. The variable domain in full, with the rest retrieved from reference TRBV25-1 and TRBJ2-3, is EADIYQTPRYLVIGTGKKITLECSQTMGHDKMYWYQQDPGMELHLIHYSYGVNSTEKGDLSSESTVSRIRTEHFPLTLESARPSHTSQYLCASIAGGHGTQYFGPGTRLTVL.